This TCR beta chain was observed in a study of OX40 agonist ivuxolimab in advanced cancers. TCRdb's table, derived via immunoSEQ multiplex PCR, lists solely in-frame clones and lacks some. The top ten clones hold around 1.8% of a sample with roughly 80,000 clones, 86% of them seen once. This clone was detected only a few times. Trimming took off 2 bases at V and 2 bases at J, with 8 bases between the two ends. This CDR3 is 14 amino acids long. Germline CDR1 reads KGHSH; CDR2 reads LQKENI. This clonotype originated in an adult with an advanced solid tumor such as melanoma, head and neck, liver or kidney cancer. Here the sequenced sample was CD4+ or CD8+ T cells sorted from blood, taken in a trial of the OX40 agonist ivuxolimab. V usage is TRBV18 and J usage is TRBJ2-3; unclear D gene. The CDR3 DNA reads TGTGCCAGCTCACCATTGCCCGACACAGATACGCAGTATTTT. Translation: CASSPLPDTDTQYF.